What follows are 2 T cell receptor beta chains derived from one specimen sequenced in a study of T cells in Graves' hyperthyroidism and ophthalmopathy. TCR beta CDR3 region amplification was performed from RNA transcripts. Researchers ran a first-round RT-PCR on the TCR CDR3 using the HTBI primer set. TCRdb reprocessed the multiplex PCR reads via MiXCR and lists one record per CDR3 protein. The sample lists 500,000 to 550,000 distinct CDR3 sequences, 20% occurring once. Sequenced material: blood. All receptors come from a man in his forties or fifties with Graves' ophthalmopathy.

V usage is TRBV29-1 and J usage is TRBJ2-2; a weak D match, TRBD2 (6 bases). CDR1 and CDR2 (germline): SQVTM, ANQGSEA. V gave up 6 bases and J gave up 3 bases, with 11 bases separating them. The CDR3 has 13 residues. DNA of the CDR3: TGCAGCGTCGACGGAGGGCACACCGGGGAGCTGTTTTTT. Its translation is CSVDGGHTGELFF.

This clonotype was detected many times. The chain links TRBV6-5 to TRBJ1-2; no firm D call. Germline loops: CDR1 MNHEY, CDR2 SVGAGI. Trimming cost V 4 bases and J 5 bases, with 20 bases left between them. This CDR3 is built from 16 residues. CDR3 region: CASSFTLRQSMYGYTF. Written as DNA, the CDR3 is TGTGCCAGCAGTTTTACTCTAAGGCAGAGTATGTATGGCTACACCTTC.